This T cell receptor beta chain originates from a study of blood T cell repertoires in COVID-19. Study as a whole: Samples of COVID-19 (acute and convalescent) were obtained from the United States, Italy and Spain. PBMCs, B-cell-depleted T cells, or T cells provided the cDNA or gDNA that made up the material.

Methods used by the authors: Nucleated cell counts were estimated from reference gene primer amplification. Clones were read by immunoSEQ multiplex PCR, and TCRdb kept only the in-frame ones, dropping some. V, J and clone size were drawn from that table, and D and trimming were deduced from the DNA. The table has approximately 210,000 clones, approximately 87% seen once. With V trimmed by 4 bases and J by 8 bases, 9 bases remained unmatched. In germline, CDR1 is SGHNT, CDR2 YYREEE (reference sequence). CDR3 length equals 15 residues. The chain links TRBV5-4 to TRBJ1-2; 12 bases are a match to TRBD1. Input material: peripheral blood. The sequence was collected from a woman in her 70s with active or convalescent COVID-19. The CDR3 region is CASSGGQGAQWGYTF. CDR3 nucleotides: TGTGCCAGCAGCGGGGGACAGGGGGCGCAGTGGGGCTACACCTTC.